This is a list of T cell receptor beta chains from one sample in a study of blood T cell repertoires in COVID-19. The assay was immunoSEQ multiplex PCR, and TCRdb's table has in-frame clones only and misses some. Of approximately 100,000 clones listed, over 65% were seen once; the top ten hold more than 14%. The sample consisted of peripheral blood. All receptors derive from a woman in her seventies with acute or convalescent COVID-19. CDR3s leave out the opening cysteine and the closing phenylalanine or tryptophan. Some rows mark clone size as missing; the rest say once, few, many or name a class of expanded clone.

TRBV7-9	.	TRBJ2-3	ASSRQADTQY
TRBV6-2/TRBV6-3	.	TRBJ2-5	ASSSWGSRDQETQY
TRBV7-8	.	TRBJ2-2	ASSPVTSGRADTGELF
TRBV5-1	.	TRBJ2-5	ASSLSGGSETQY
TRBV2	.	TRBJ1-4	ASNVDRNEKLF
TRBV9	once	TRBJ2-3	ASSARGQSADTQY
TRBV7-2	.	TRBJ2-5	ASSPDGLAGEGETQY
TRBV5-5	.	TRBJ1-2	ASSGGQGAQYGYT
TRBV6-1	.	TRBJ1-2	ASSENKGQGSHYGYT
TRBV6-5	.	TRBJ1-1	AISSVRGTEAF
TRBV15	.	TRBJ2-3	ATSPGTGEADTQY
TRBV28	.	TRBJ2-3	ATKGVGQIYTDTQY
TRBV6-6	few	TRBJ2-1	ASGEGYNEQF
TRBV3-1/TRBV3-2	.	TRBJ2-3	ASSPTGVPLSTDTQY
TRBV29-1	.	TRBJ2-5	SFLTGLAVGPQY
TRBV6-5	.	TRBJ1-6	ASSYGSRDSPLH
TRBV6-5	.	TRBJ2-3	ASSSGTQGRDTQY
TRBV19	.	TRBJ2-5	ASSGQGRSETQY
TRBV6-4	.	TRBJ2-2	ASSDSDNRGNTGELF
TRBV11-3	.	TRBJ2-5	ASSLVGPGGETQY
TRBV3-1/TRBV3-2	.	TRBJ2-2	ASSRKTGGRTGELF
TRBV2	.	TRBJ2-1	ASSETALHSYNEQF
TRBV7-8	.	TRBJ2-3	ASSLVGGRTDTQY
TRBV29-1	once	TRBJ1-2	SVGGPGQGTNYGYT
TRBV6-5	.	TRBJ2-1	ATGLGDTYNEQF
TRBV29-1	.	TRBJ1-2	SHWDSNYGYT
TRBV3-1/TRBV3-2	.	TRBJ1-2	ASSQSDRGNYGYT
TRBV10-2	.	TRBJ2-5	ASQGGLRETQY
TRBV5-4	few	TRBJ1-2	ASSSGQYYGYT
TRBV24-1	.	TRBJ2-1	ATSDFRQGSRDEQF
TRBV3-1/TRBV3-2	.	TRBJ2-5	ASSLQGLAVEETQY
TRBV5-1	.	TRBJ1-4	ASSSRVRGLEKLF
TRBV24-1	.	TRBJ2-1	ATSGFGDRGLNEQF
TRBV30	.	TRBJ2-3	ALGRDTQY
TRBV5-1	few	TRBJ1-4	ASSVQGNEKLF
TRBV12-3/TRBV12-4	.	TRBJ1-2	ASIPQGNYGYT
TRBV7-9	.	TRBJ2-1	ASSSRLAGDFDEQF
TRBV11-1	once	TRBJ2-3	ASSPGTSGYTDTQY
TRBV14	.	TRBJ1-2	ASNRGDNYGYT
TRBV7-9	.	TRBJ1-1	ASSKPGTPQRTEAF
TRBV7-8	.	TRBJ2-5	ASSQQGLAQETQY
TRBV7-8	.	TRBJ2-3	ASSDSGTKSTDTQY
TRBV7-2	.	TRBJ2-5	ASSLEGAKTQY
TRBV2	.	TRBJ1-2	ASSEWVADYGYT
TRBV5-1	.	TRBJ1-2	ASSSGQGYGYT
TRBV3-1/TRBV3-2	.	TRBJ1-5	ASSQDRQGLQPQH
TRBV7-2	.	TRBJ1-3	ASSADRGTGNTIY
TRBV15	once	TRBJ2-1	ATSRDSAGGYNEQF
TRBV10-2	.	TRBJ1-1	ASSRDRDTEAF
TRBV30	.	TRBJ2-1	AWRGRGTSEQF
TRBV5-1	.	TRBJ1-4	ASRPDGTTNEKLF
TRBV9	.	TRBJ2-2	ASSVAIGTGELF
TRBV7-9	.	TRBJ2-5	ASSFPGLAEETQY
TRBV2	.	TRBJ1-6	ASSARQGMNSPLH